This T cell receptor (beta chain) was found in a study of regulatory T cells in long-lasting Graves disease. Germline values: CDR1 SGDLS, CDR2 YYNGEE. CDR3 size: 15 residues. Trimming removed 3 bases from V and 5 bases from J; junction bases left unmatched: 7. This clonotype appeared many times. TCR beta libraries were built with iRepertoire HTBI primers and Arm-PCR of CDR3 regions. TCRdb analysed the multiplex PCR reads with MiXCR anew, one entry per CDR3 protein. The sample has under 450,000 distinct CDR3 sequences, around 15% seen once. Time point reported: newly diagnosed GD, antithyroid drugs for less than 3 months. RNA from PBMCs was the source of the TCR library. The data also belong to a second study, concerning T cells in Graves' hyperthyroidism and ophthalmopathy.

The sample in question was peripheral blood mononuclear cells (PBMCs), obtained at new diagnosis, from a patient treated with antithyroid drugs. V usage is TRBV9 and J usage is TRBJ1-4; 7 positions match TRBD1. This receptor was obtained from a woman aged 18-29 years with Graves disease. The CDR3 region has the DNA TGTGCCAGCAGCGGGCAACAGGGGTGGAATGAAAAACTGTTTTTT. This gives the protein CASSGQQGWNEKLFF.